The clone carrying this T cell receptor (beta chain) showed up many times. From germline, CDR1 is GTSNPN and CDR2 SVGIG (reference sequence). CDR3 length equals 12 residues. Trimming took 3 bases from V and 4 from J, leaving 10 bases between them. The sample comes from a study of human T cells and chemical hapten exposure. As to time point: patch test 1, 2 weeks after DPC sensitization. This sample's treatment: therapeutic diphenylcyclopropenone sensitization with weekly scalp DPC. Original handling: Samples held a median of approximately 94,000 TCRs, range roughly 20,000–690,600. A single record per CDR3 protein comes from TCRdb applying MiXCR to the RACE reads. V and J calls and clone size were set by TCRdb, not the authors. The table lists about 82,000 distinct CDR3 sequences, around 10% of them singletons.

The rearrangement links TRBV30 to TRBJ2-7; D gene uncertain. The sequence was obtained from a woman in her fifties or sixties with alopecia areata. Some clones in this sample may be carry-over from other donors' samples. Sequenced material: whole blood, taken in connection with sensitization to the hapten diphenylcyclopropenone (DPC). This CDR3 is CAWRATAYEQYF. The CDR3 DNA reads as TGTGCCTGGAGAGCGACGGCTTACGAGCAGTACTTC.